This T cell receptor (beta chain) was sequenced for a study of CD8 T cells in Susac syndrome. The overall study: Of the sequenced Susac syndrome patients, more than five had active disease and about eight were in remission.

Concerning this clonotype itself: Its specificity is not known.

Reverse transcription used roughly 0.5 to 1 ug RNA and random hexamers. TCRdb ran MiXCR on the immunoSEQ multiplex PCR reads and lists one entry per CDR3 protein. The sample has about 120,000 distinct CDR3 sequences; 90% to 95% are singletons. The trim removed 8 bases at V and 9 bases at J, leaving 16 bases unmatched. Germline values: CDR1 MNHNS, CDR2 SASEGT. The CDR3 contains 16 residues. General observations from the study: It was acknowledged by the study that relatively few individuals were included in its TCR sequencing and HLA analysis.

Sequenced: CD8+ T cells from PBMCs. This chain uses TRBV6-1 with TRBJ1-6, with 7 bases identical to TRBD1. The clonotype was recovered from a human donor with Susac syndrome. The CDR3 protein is CASAQGEPTVGSPLHF. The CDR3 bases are TGTGCCAGCGCCCAGGGGGAACCGACCGTAGGTTCACCCCTCCACTTT.